This is a list of T cell receptor beta chains from one sample in a study of HIV-infected patients and healthy controls. Using its own MiXCR run on the 5' RACE reads, TCRdb lists one record per CDR3 protein. The sample shows about 67,000 distinct CDR3 sequences, approximately 15% of them seen only once. Source material: CD4+ T cells from blood. All receptors derive from a human donor in good health. Each CDR3 is given with its conserved first and last residue. D genes are given only for firm matches. Expanded clones get a size class; other rows say once, few or many, or leave the size out.

J gene,clone size,D gene,V gene,CDR3 protein,CDR3 DNA
TRBJ1-1,-,-,TRBV19,CASKTLYLNTEAFF,TGTGCCAGTAAGACTCTGTACCTGAACACTGAAGCTTTCTTT
TRBJ2-2,-,-,TRBV7-9,CASSPGHGGTGELFF,TGTGCCAGCAGCCCCGGACACGGGGGCACCGGGGAGCTGTTTTTT
TRBJ2-5,-,-,TRBV20-1,CSARVITAGTQYF,TGCAGTGCTAGAGTGATCACCGCAGGGACCCAGTACTTC
TRBJ2-7,few,-,TRBV28,CAGGKDTYEQYF,TGTGCCGGGGGAAAAGATACCTACGAGCAGTACTTC
TRBJ2-5,-,-,TRBV6-6,CASSSYAQETQYF,TGTGCCAGCAGTTCTTACGCCCAAGAGACCCAGTACTTC
TRBJ1-5,once,TRBD1,TRBV29-1,CSVSEDRGYNQPQHF,TGCAGCGTTAGTGAGGACAGGGGATATAATCAGCCCCAGCATTTT
TRBJ1-5,-,TRBD1,TRBV19,CASSTQLPGGGQPQHF,TGTGCCAGTAGTACCCAACTACCAGGGGGCGGTCAGCCCCAGCATTTT
TRBJ2-5,few,TRBD1,TRBV7-2,CASSIRGPGQGETQYF,TGTGCCAGCAGCATTAGGGGCCCGGGACAGGGAGAGACCCAGTACTTC
TRBJ2-1,few,-,TRBV12-3/TRBV12-4,CASSSGQSYNEQFF,TGTGCCAGCAGCTCGGGGCAGTCCTACAATGAGCAGTTCTTC
TRBJ2-3,few,TRBD2,TRBV7-2,CASSGRESKTQYF,TGTGCCAGCAGCGGGCGGGAGAGTAAGACGCAGTATTTT
TRBJ1-1,-,-,TRBV3-1,CASSPKLAGNTEAFF,TGTGCCAGCAGCCCAAAGTTGGCGGGAAACACTGAAGCTTTCTTT
TRBJ1-2,-,TRBD1,TRBV29-1,CSAGTGEGYTF,TGCAGCGCCGGGACAGGGGAAGGCTACACCTTC
TRBJ1-5,few,-,TRBV10-3,CAISESMGLGNQPQHF,TGTGCCATCAGTGAGTCTATGGGGTTAGGCAATCAGCCCCAGCATTTT
TRBJ1-2,-,-,TRBV29-1,CSVEGLGYGYTF,TGCAGCGTTGAAGGGTTAGGGTATGGCTACACCTTC
TRBJ2-5,-,-,TRBV20-1,CSASLQQETQYF,TGCAGTGCTAGCCTACAACAAGAGACCCAGTACTTC
TRBJ2-7,-,-,TRBV18,CASSPPPSSYEQYF,TGTGCCAGCTCACCACCGCCCTCCTCCTACGAGCAGTACTTC
TRBJ2-2,-,TRBD2,TRBV30,CAWRRTRTTGELFF,TGTGCCTGGAGGAGGACTAGAACCACCGGGGAGCTGTTTTTT
TRBJ2-5,few,-,TRBV5-8,CASSLTLGQETQYF,TGTGCCAGCAGCTTGACTTTGGGGCAAGAGACCCAGTACTTC
TRBJ2-5,few,-,TRBV29-1,CSVAPSTGQETQYF,TGCAGCGTCGCCCCTTCCACGGGCCAAGAGACCCAGTACTTC
TRBJ2-6,few,-,TRBV19,CASTMYSGANVLTF,TGTGCCAGTACTATGTATTCTGGGGCCAACGTCCTGACTTTC
TRBJ1-2,few,-,TRBV29-1,CSVEDHGTYGYTF,TGCAGCGTTGAAGATCATGGAACCTATGGCTACACCTTC
TRBJ1-2,many,-,TRBV5-1,CASSQWTSAGTYGYTF,TGCGCCAGCAGCCAATGGACGTCCGCTGGGACCTATGGCTACACCTTC
TRBJ2-3,-,-,TRBV12-3/TRBV12-4,CASSFSGTTGTQYF,TGTGCCAGCAGTTTTTCCGGGACTACAGGGACGCAGTATTTT
TRBJ1-2,few,TRBD1,TRBV12-3/TRBV12-4,CASTKQTGTGAARRYGYTF,TGTGCCAGCACCAAACAGACCGGGACAGGGGCCGCGAGGAGGTATGGCTACACCTTC
TRBJ1-1,many,-,TRBV7-9,CACRGARTEAFF,TGTGCCTGCCGGGGGGCGAGGACTGAAGCTTTCTTT
TRBJ1-1,few,-,TRBV19,CASRRKDRYQAFF,TGTGCCAGTAGGCGGAAAGACAGATACCAAGCTTTCTTT
TRBJ1-2,once,-,TRBV30,CAWSDNGGALGTRGYTF,TGTGCCTGGAGTGACAACGGAGGGGCCTTGGGAACGAGGGGCTACACCTTC
TRBJ2-3,-,-,TRBV29-1,CSAKDSYTDTQYF,TGCAGCGCCAAGGACAGTTACACAGATACGCAGTATTTT
TRBJ1-2,many,TRBD1,TRBV3-1,CASATGGAPFYGYTF,TGTGCCAGCGCGACAGGGGGCGCCCCCTTCTATGGCTACACCTTC
TRBJ2-3,-,-,TRBV2,CASRLTTDTQYF,TGTGCCAGCAGACTGACCACAGATACGCAGTATTTT
TRBJ2-2,-,-,TRBV11-2,CASSLGGRGNTGELFF,TGTGCCAGCAGCTTAGGCGGGCGGGGGAACACCGGGGAGCTGTTTTTT
TRBJ1-5,-,TRBD1,TRBV30,CAWSAGTGEASNQPQHF,TGTGCCTGGAGCGCCGGGACAGGGGAGGCTAGCAATCAGCCCCAGCATTTT
TRBJ2-7,many,TRBD1,TRBV4-2,CASSQPLQGAYEQYF,TGTGCCAGCAGCCAGCCACTGCAGGGGGCCTACGAGCAGTACTTC
TRBJ1-2,once,-,TRBV18,CASSPPGVGYGYTF,TGTGCCAGCTCACCACCGGGGGTCGGCTATGGCTACACCTTC
TRBJ2-5,few,-,TRBV14,CASSQKRETQYF,TGTGCCAGCAGCCAAAAGAGAGAGACCCAGTACTTC
TRBJ1-3,-,-,TRBV7-3,CASSPPSGNTIYF,TGTGCCAGCAGCCCTCCCTCTGGAAACACCATATATTTT
TRBJ2-1,many,-,TRBV14,CASSQTSVRGEQFF,TGTGCCAGCAGCCAAACCTCTGTGAGGGGTGAGCAGTTCTTC
TRBJ2-2,-,TRBD2,TRBV6-6,CASSYLAGGTGELFF,TGTGCCAGCAGTTATCTAGCGGGAGGTACCGGGGAGCTGTTTTTT
TRBJ2-1,-,-,TRBV7-2,CASSPDGAPYNEQFF,TGTGCCAGCAGCCCGGACGGGGCTCCCTACAATGAGCAGTTCTTC
TRBJ2-3,few,-,TRBV7-2,CASSLAWRRDTQYF,TGTGCCAGCAGCTTAGCCTGGCGGAGAGATACGCAGTATTTT
TRBJ2-1,-,-,TRBV18,CASSPDSLTHNEQFF,TGTGCCAGCTCACCGGACAGTCTTACACACAATGAGCAGTTCTTC
TRBJ2-5,-,TRBD2,TRBV7-2,CASSLGGGRETQYF,TGTGCCAGCAGCTTAGGCGGGGGGAGAGAGACCCAGTACTTC
TRBJ2-3,-,-,TRBV20-1,CSAPGDTQYF,TGCAGTGCCCCGGGGGATACGCAGTATTTT
TRBJ1-6,-,-,TRBV6-2/TRBV6-3,CASSGRGLGNSPLHF,TGTGCCAGCAGTGGCCGGGGGCTGGGGAATTCACCCCTCCACTTT
TRBJ2-1,many,TRBD2,TRBV20-1,CSANRDSRGGYNEQFF,TGCAGTGCCAATAGAGACAGCCGGGGGGGTTACAATGAGCAGTTCTTC
TRBJ1-1,many,-,TRBV10-1,CASRVPGPNKNTEAFF,TGCGCCAGCAGGGTCCCGGGACCCAATAAGAACACTGAAGCTTTCTTT
TRBJ2-3,-,-,TRBV7-2,CASSSGLSTDTQYF,TGTGCCAGCAGCTCGGGACTGAGCACAGATACGCAGTATTTT
TRBJ2-2,once,TRBD2,TRBV5-4,CASSLEGLRGTKAGELFF,TGTGCCAGCAGCTTGGAAGGATTAAGAGGGACTAAGGCGGGGGAGCTGTTTTTT